This T cell receptor beta chain came from a study of cytomegalovirus exposure and HLA in healthy donors. Study outcomes and limitations: Trimming of TCR beta V- and J-genes showed a link, identified in a later analysis, to a missense DCLRE1C variant. Reportedly, TCR beta sequences accurately predicted HLA-A and HLA-B alleles in most subjects.

Trimming cost V 5 bases and J 3 bases, with 17 bases left between them. The CDR3 spans 15 residues. This clone was counted a few times. Its antigen is not identified. 60 Vbeta and 13 Jbeta primers were used in PCR. Clones were read by immunoSEQ multiplex PCR, and TCRdb kept only the in-frame ones, dropping some. The repertoire holds about 120,000 clones, with around 75% as singletons. Sequenced input: PBMCs. The TCR originated in a woman between 18 and 29 years old in good health and CMV-seronegative. The chain is built from TRBV5-3 and TRBJ1-1; D is ambiguous. TRBV5-3 has ORF status, its function being uncertain. The CDR3 loop reads CARRLRIRRYTEAFF. The CDR3 nucleotides are TGTGCCAGAAGGCTTAGAATCCGGCGGTACACTGAAGCTTTCTTT.